These T cell receptor beta chains were read from a single sample in a study of graft-versus-host responses after intestinal transplantation. TCRdb's table, derived via immunoSEQ multiplex PCR, lists solely in-frame clones and lacks some. The sample holds some 23,000 clones, approximately 94% seen once. This material consisted of PBMCs, taken 156 days after intestinal transplant. Source of these receptors: a human patient who received an intestinal transplant, so some T cells may come from the graft donor. Both conserved end residues are part of each CDR3. The D gene is left open where the match is weak. Clone size, where shown, is once, few, many, or a class for clones that have expanded.

v_call	clone_size	d_call	j_call	cdr3_aa	cdr3_nt
TRBV9	-	TRBD2	TRBJ2-2	CASSEGLAGLRANTGELFF	TGTGCCAGCAGCGAGGGGCTAGCGGGACTCCGGGCGAACACCGGGGAGCTGTTTTTT
TRBV9	once	TRBD1	TRBJ2-1	CASSDGTGNEQFF	TGTGCCAGCAGCGACGGGACAGGGAATGAGCAGTTCTTC
TRBV27	-	-	TRBJ2-3	CASSLDWRSRYTDTQYF	TGTGCCAGCAGTTTAGATTGGAGGTCCCGGTACACAGATACGCAGTATTTT
TRBV6-1	once	-	TRBJ1-2	CASSENWDNYGYTF	TGTGCCAGCAGTGAAAATTGGGATAACTATGGCTACACCTTC
TRBV6-6	-	TRBD1	TRBJ2-7	CASSYPTGTGGYEQYF	TGTGCCAGCAGTTACCCTACCGGGACAGGAGGCTACGAGCAGTACTTC
TRBV5-4	-	-	TRBJ2-7	CASSLGVNGYEQYF	TGTGCCAGCAGCCTGGGGGTCAATGGCTACGAGCAGTACTTC
TRBV27	-	TRBD2	TRBJ2-1	CASSFSAGGEQFF	TGTGCCAGCAGTTTTTCAGCGGGAGGTGAGCAGTTCTTC
TRBV19	-	-	TRBJ2-5	CASSIVGVETQYF	TGTGCCAGTAGTATCGTTGGAGTTGAGACCCAGTACTTC
TRBV10-1	-	TRBD1	TRBJ2-1	CASRADREPYNEQFF	TGCGCCAGCAGGGCGGACAGGGAACCTTACAATGAGCAGTTCTTC
TRBV25-1	-	-	TRBJ2-2	CASSESGRLSSTGELFF	TGTGCCAGCAGTGAATCGGGGAGGCTTTCGTCCACCGGGGAGCTGTTTTTT
TRBV7-9	-	-	TRBJ2-6	CASSTRGGTATSGANVLTF	TGTGCCAGCAGCACCCGGGGGGGGACAGCCACCTCTGGGGCCAACGTCCTGACTTTC
TRBV5-8	-	-	TRBJ1-2	CASRGVDGYTF	TGTGCCAGCAGAGGGGTTGATGGCTACACCTTC
TRBV21-1	-	-	TRBJ2-3	CASSNQPGLAGNPPITDTQYF	TGTGCCAGCAGCAACCAACCGGGACTAGCGGGGAATCCCCCCATCACAGATACGCAGTATTTT
TRBV10-1	-	-	TRBJ2-7	CASSERGRGSFYEQYF	TGCGCCAGCAGTGAACGGGGGCGGGGGTCCTTCTACGAGCAGTACTTC
TRBV19	once	-	TRBJ2-6	CASSGAGANVLTF	TGTGCCAGTAGTGGCGCTGGGGCCAACGTCCTGACTTTC
TRBV19	-	TRBD1	TRBJ1-5	CASSIAGTGGLNQPQHF	TGTGCCAGTAGTATAGCAGGGACAGGGGGGTTAAATCAGCCCCAGCATTTT
TRBV27	-	-	TRBJ1-5	CASSSRGLNQPQHF	TGTGCCAGCAGTTCCCGGGGCCTCAATCAGCCCCAGCATTTT
TRBV7-6	-	TRBD2	TRBJ2-1	CASSVGSGSSYNEQFF	TGTGCCAGCAGCGTTGGTAGCGGGAGCTCCTACAATGAGCAGTTCTTC
TRBV4-3	-	-	TRBJ2-5	CASSPGRNSQETQYF	TGCGCCAGCAGCCCCGGAAGAAATTCTCAAGAGACCCAGTACTTC